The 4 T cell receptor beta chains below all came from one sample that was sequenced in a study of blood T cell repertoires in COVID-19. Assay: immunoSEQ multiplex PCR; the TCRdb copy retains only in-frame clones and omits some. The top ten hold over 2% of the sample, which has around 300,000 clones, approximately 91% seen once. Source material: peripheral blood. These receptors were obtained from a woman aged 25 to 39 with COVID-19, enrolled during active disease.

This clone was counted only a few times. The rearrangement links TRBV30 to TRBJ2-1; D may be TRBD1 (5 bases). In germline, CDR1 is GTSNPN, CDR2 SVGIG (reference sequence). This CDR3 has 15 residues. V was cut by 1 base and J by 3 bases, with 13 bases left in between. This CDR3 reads CAWSDGQGDYNEQFF. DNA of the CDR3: TGTGCCTGGAGTGATGGGCAGGGTGACTACAATGAGCAGTTCTTC.

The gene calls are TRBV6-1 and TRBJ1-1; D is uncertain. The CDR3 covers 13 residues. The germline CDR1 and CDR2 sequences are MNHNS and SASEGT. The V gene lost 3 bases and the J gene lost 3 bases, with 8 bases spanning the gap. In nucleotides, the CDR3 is TGTGCCAGCAGTGAGCTACAGCACACTGAAGCTTTCTTT. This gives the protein CASSELQHTEAFF.

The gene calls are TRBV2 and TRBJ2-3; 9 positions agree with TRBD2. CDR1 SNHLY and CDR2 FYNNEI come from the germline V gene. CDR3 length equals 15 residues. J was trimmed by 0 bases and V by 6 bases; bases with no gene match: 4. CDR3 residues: CASSLAGMSTDTQYF. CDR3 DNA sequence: TGTGCCAGCAGCCTAGCGGGAATGAGCACAGATACGCAGTATTTT.

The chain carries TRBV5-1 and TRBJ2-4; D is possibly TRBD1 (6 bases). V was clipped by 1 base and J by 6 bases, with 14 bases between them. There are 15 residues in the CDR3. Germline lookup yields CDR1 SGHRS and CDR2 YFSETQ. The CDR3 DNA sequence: TGCGCCAGCAGCTTGTACACAACAGGGCGAAACATTCAGTACTTC. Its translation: CASSLYTTGRNIQYF.